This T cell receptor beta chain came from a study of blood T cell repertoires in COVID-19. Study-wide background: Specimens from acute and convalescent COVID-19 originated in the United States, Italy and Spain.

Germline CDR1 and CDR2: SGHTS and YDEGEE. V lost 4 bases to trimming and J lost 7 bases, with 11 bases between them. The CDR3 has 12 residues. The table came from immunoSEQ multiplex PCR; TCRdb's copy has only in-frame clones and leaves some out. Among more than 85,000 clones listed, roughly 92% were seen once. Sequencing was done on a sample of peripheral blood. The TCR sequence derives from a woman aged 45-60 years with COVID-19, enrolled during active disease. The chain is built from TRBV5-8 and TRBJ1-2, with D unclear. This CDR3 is CASSPGGVGYTF. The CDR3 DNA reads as TGTGCCAGCAGCCCTGGCGGGGTTGGCTACACCTTC.